One and the same sample provided the 4 T cell receptor beta chains below, sequenced in a study of blood T cell repertoires in COVID-19. Produced via immunoSEQ multiplex PCR; TCRdb's table is partial and in-frame only. Of around 170,000 clones in the sample, around 89% are singletons; the top ten hold roughly 24%. The sample was peripheral blood. The receptors originated from a man in his sixties with acute or convalescent COVID-19.

The V gene is TRBV27, the J gene TRBJ1-5; D may be TRBD1 (6 bases). Germline-derived CDR1 and CDR2 are MNHEY and SMNVEV (reference sequence). The CDR3 totals 13 residues. Trimming cost V 2 bases and J 4 bases, with 6 bases left between them. The CDR3, as DNA: TGTGCCAGCAGTTTAAGGGGGAATCAGCCCCAGCATTTT. It translates to CASSLRGNQPQHF.

The CDR3 sequence: CASKKGVSNQPQHF. The CDR3 coding sequence is TGTGCCAGCAAAAAGGGGGTTAGCAATCAGCCCCAGCATTTT. The chain uses TRBV6-5 and TRBJ1-5; maybe TRBD1 (6 bases). The germline V and J ends were trimmed by 7 bases and 0 bases, with 10 bases remaining between them. The CDR3 is made up of 14 amino acids. Germline-derived CDR1 and CDR2 are MNHEY and SVGAGI.

This chain uses TRBV6-5 with TRBJ2-2; 9 bases map to TRBD1. The CDR3 contains 14 residues. CDR1 is MNHEY and CDR2 is SVGAGI in the germline V gene. Losses at the gene ends were 8 bases for V and 5 bases for J; bases not matched to a gene: 6. CDR3 DNA: TGTGCCAGCCACCGGACAGGGGTAACCGGGGAGCTGTTTTTT. Its protein is CASHRTGVTGELFF.

This rearrangement joins TRBV7-3 to TRBJ1-2, with D possibly being TRBD1 (5 bases). The CDR3 extends over 13 amino acids. Per the germline V gene, CDR1 is SGHTA and CDR2 is FQGTGA. Trimming shortened V by 5 bases and J by 8 bases, and 15 bases separated the two germline ends. CDR3 amino acids: CASSLRRGTGYTF. The CDR3 DNA follows: TGTGCCAGCAGCCTCCGGAGGGGTACGGGCTACACCTTC. Complete variable domain (other parts from reference TRBV7-3 and TRBJ1-2): GAGVSQTPSNKVTEKGKYVELRCDPISGHTALYWYRQSLGQGPEFLIYFQGTGAADDSGLPNDRFFAVRPEGSVSTLKIQRTERGDSAVYLCASSLRRGTGYTFGSGTRLTVV.